These T cell receptor beta chains were read from a single sample in a study of radiation and T cells in renal cell carcinoma. Profiled with immunoSEQ multiplex PCR; TCRdb holds only in-frame clones, not every one. The table includes 150,000 to 190,000 clones, around 90% detected once. The material sequenced was blood, taken from a patient whose treatment included radiotherapy and nephrectomy. The receptors here all came from a woman in her 50s with renal cell carcinoma. CDR3s include the opening cysteine and the closing phenylalanine or tryptophan. A D gene is named only where the DNA matches it firmly. Only part of the rows carry a size: once, few, many, or a class if the clone is expanded.

V	J	D	size	CDR3	DNA
TRBV18	TRBJ1-1	.	.	CASSPDSLNTEAFF	TGTGCCAGCTCACCAGACAGCTTGAACACTGAAGCTTTCTTT
TRBV4-3	TRBJ2-3	TRBD2	.	CASSQDWGVGLAGGADTQYF	TGCGCCAGCAGCCAAGATTGGGGCGTAGGGCTAGCGGGGGGGGCAGATACGCAGTATTTT
TRBV7-2	TRBJ1-4	TRBD1	.	CASSKGQGFEKLFF	TGTGCCAGCAGCAAGGGACAGGGCTTTGAAAAACTGTTTTTT
TRBV7-8	TRBJ2-6	.	.	CASSLVLARDVRGANVLTF	TGTGCCAGCAGCTTAGTGCTAGCGCGGGATGTAAGGGGGGCCAACGTCCTGACTTTC
TRBV5-1	TRBJ1-4	.	.	CASSRDGSGNEKLFF	TGCGCCAGCAGCAGGGACGGGTCTGGTAATGAAAAACTGTTTTTT
TRBV29-1	TRBJ2-3	.	.	CSVEQGPRTDTQYF	TGCAGCGTTGAACAGGGACCGCGCACAGATACGCAGTATTTT
TRBV19	TRBJ1-2	.	.	CASTLRGANYGYTF	TGTGCCAGTACCCTAAGGGGGGCGAACTATGGCTACACCTTC
TRBV6-1	TRBJ2-4	.	.	CASSEVIGWQNIQYF	TGTGCCAGCAGTGAAGTAATAGGTTGGCAAAACATTCAGTACTTC
TRBV14	TRBJ2-3	TRBD1	.	CASSQLRGLDTQYF	TGTGCCAGCAGCCAACTCAGGGGGTTGGATACGCAGTATTTT
TRBV18	TRBJ2-7	.	once	CASSPPGRGSSYEQYF	TGTGCCAGCTCACCACCAGGTCGAGGGAGCTCCTACGAGCAGTACTTC
TRBV7-6	TRBJ1-1	.	.	CASGARVNTEAFF	TGTGCCAGCGGGGCCAGGGTGAACACTGAAGCTTTCTTT
TRBV4-1	TRBJ1-5	.	.	CASSQEWGGNQPQHF	TGCGCCAGCAGCCAAGAGTGGGGTGGGAATCAGCCCCAGCATTTT
TRBV6-1	TRBJ1-5	.	.	CASTTLGEPQHF	TGTGCCAGCACCACGCTTGGGGAGCCCCAGCATTTT
TRBV4-1	TRBJ2-7	.	few	CASSHPGHSTYEQYF	TGCGCCAGCAGCCATCCGGGACACAGCACTTACGAGCAGTACTTC
TRBV18	TRBJ1-1	.	.	CASSPPSAGNTEAFF	TGTGCCAGCTCACCACCTTCCGCCGGGAACACTGAAGCTTTCTTT
TRBV4-3	TRBJ1-2	TRBD1	once	CASKLTGYRESDYGYTF	TGCGCCAGCAAGCTGACAGGGTATCGGGAATCGGACTATGGCTACACCTTC
TRBV30	TRBJ2-7	.	.	CAWSAGYLYEQYF	TGTGCCTGGAGTGCCGGGTACCTGTACGAGCAGTACTTC
TRBV7-2	TRBJ1-1	TRBD1	.	CASSPREQGATEAFF	TGTGCCAGCAGCCCCCGCGAACAGGGGGCGACTGAAGCTTTCTTT
TRBV29-1	TRBJ1-1	TRBD1	.	CSVEANRGGTEAFF	TGCAGCGTTGAAGCAAACAGGGGTGGCACTGAAGCTTTCTTT
TRBV15	TRBJ2-3	.	few	CATSREGLRARDTQYF	TGTGCCACCAGCAGAGAAGGACTACGCGCACGGGATACGCAGTATTTT
TRBV4-2	TRBJ1-5	.	once	CASSQEMLVTLGNQPQHF	TGTGCCAGCAGCCAAGAGATGTTGGTGACATTGGGCAATCAGCCCCAGCATTTT
TRBV15	TRBJ2-5	TRBD2	once	CATSRGLAGSGETQYF	TGTGCCACCAGCAGAGGACTAGCGGGGTCAGGGGAGACCCAGTACTTC
TRBV9	TRBJ2-1	.	.	CASSGLDNNEQFF	TGTGCCAGCAGCGGTCTAGACAACAATGAGCAGTTCTTC
TRBV14	TRBJ2-1	TRBD2	.	CASSQGRGAYNEQFF	TGTGCCAGCAGCCAAGGACGGGGGGCCTACAATGAGCAGTTCTTC
TRBV6-5	TRBJ1-1	TRBD1	once	CASSVTGRLSTEAFF	TGTGCCAGCAGTGTGACAGGGCGTTTGAGCACTGAAGCTTTCTTT
TRBV11-2	TRBJ1-5	.	.	CASSLHAGQPQHF	TGTGCCAGCAGCTTACATGCTGGGCAGCCCCAGCATTTT
TRBV10-1	TRBJ2-6	.	.	CASSPSGANVLTF	TGCGCCAGCTCCCCCTCTGGGGCCAACGTCCTGACTTTC
TRBV6-5	TRBJ1-2	TRBD1	.	CASNPDRAPGYGYTF	TGTGCCAGCAACCCGGACAGGGCCCCCGGGTATGGCTACACCTTC
TRBV5-4	TRBJ1-5	.	.	CASSPPLRGSNSNQPQHF	TGTGCCAGCAGCCCACCACTTCGGGGCAGCAATAGCAATCAGCCCCAGCATTTT
TRBV6-5	TRBJ2-7	TRBD2	once	CASSYSLLAGGNEQYF	TGTGCCAGCAGTTACAGCTTGCTAGCGGGGGGAAACGAGCAGTACTTC
TRBV6-1	TRBJ2-7	.	.	CASSEAWSRPPISLF	TGTGCCAGCAGTGAAGCATGGAGCAGGCCTCCTATATCCCTCTTC
TRBV29-1	TRBJ2-2	TRBD2	.	CSVEDRLAGGSDIGELFF	TGCAGCGTTGAAGACAGACTAGCGGGGGGCAGCGATATCGGGGAGCTGTTTTTT
TRBV4-1	TRBJ2-5	.	.	CASSQDQAWETQYF	TGCGCCAGCAGCCAAGATCAGGCGTGGGAGACCCAGTACTTC
TRBV18	TRBJ2-3	.	.	CASSPGTSTDTQYF	TGTGCCAGCTCTCCGGGGACGAGCACAGATACGCAGTATTTT
TRBV25-1	TRBJ2-7	.	.	CASSEGFTEQYF	TGTGCCAGCAGTGAAGGCTTTACAGAGCAGTACTTC
TRBV27	TRBJ2-4	TRBD2	.	CASSLRALVAGRNIQYF	TGTGCCAGCAGTTTACGGGCCTTGGTAGCGGGGAGAAACATTCAGTACTTC
TRBV13	TRBJ1-2	.	.	CASSLGFRTGIPSDYGYTF	TGTGCCAGCAGCTTGGGGTTTCGCACAGGGATCCCTTCTGACTATGGCTACACCTTC
TRBV19	TRBJ2-5	.	.	CASSQWGPQETQYF	TGTGCCAGTAGTCAGTGGGGGCCGCAAGAGACCCAGTACTTC
TRBV4-3	TRBJ1-6	.	.	CASSPRDINSPLHF	TGCGCCAGCAGCCCACGGGACATCAATTCACCCCTCCACTTT
TRBV7-9	TRBJ2-7	TRBD1	.	CASSLAGQRYEQYF	TGTGCCAGCAGCTTAGCGGGACAGAGGTACGAGCAGTACTTC
TRBV15	TRBJ1-2	TRBD1	.	CATSRRDRADGYTF	TGTGCCACCAGCAGGAGGGACAGAGCTGATGGCTACACCTTC
TRBV7-2	TRBJ2-7	TRBD2	once	CASSRSGGAKYEQYF	TGTGCCAGCAGCAGAAGCGGGGGGGCAAAGTACGAGCAGTACTTC
TRBV15	TRBJ2-5	.	.	CATSMGYRSANPQYF	TGTGCCACCAGCATGGGCTACAGGAGCGCCAATCCCCAGTACTTC
TRBV7-9	TRBJ1-4	.	.	CASSFEAEKLFF	TGTGCCAGCAGCTTCGAGGCTGAAAAACTGTTTTTT
TRBV2	TRBJ2-7	.	.	CATEGLPTYEQYF	TGTGCCACCGAGGGACTGCCTACCTACGAGCAGTACTTC
TRBV9	TRBJ1-2	TRBD1	.	CASSSRQGLNGYTF	TGTGCCAGCAGCTCCCGACAGGGATTAAATGGCTACACCTTC
TRBV12-2	TRBJ2-5	.	.	CASRLEGCQVTQYF	TGTGCAAGTCGCTTAGAGGGGTGTCAAGTGACCCAGTACTTC
TRBV30	TRBJ1-6	.	.	CAWRGGTYNSPLHF	TGTGCCTGGAGGGGAGGGACTTATAATTCACCCCTCCACTTT
TRBV2	TRBJ2-2	.	.	CASSAGLAGELFF	TGTGCCAGCAGTGCTGGTTTGGCCGGGGAGCTGTTTTTT
TRBV7-8	TRBJ2-7	.	once	CASSLAGSSYEQYF	TGTGCCAGCAGCTTAGCCGGCAGTTCCTACGAGCAGTACTTC